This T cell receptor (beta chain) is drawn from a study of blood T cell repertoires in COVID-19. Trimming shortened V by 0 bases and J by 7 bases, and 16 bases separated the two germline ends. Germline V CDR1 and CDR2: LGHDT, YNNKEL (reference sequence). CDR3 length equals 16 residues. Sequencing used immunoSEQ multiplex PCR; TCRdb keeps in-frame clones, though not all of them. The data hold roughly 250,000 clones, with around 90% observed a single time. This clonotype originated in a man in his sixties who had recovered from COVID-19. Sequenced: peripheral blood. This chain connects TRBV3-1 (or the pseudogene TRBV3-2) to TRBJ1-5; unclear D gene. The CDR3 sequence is CASSQDMGRRAQPQHF. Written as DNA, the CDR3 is TGTGCCAGCAGCCAAGATATGGGGAGGCGGGCGCAGCCCCAGCATTTT.